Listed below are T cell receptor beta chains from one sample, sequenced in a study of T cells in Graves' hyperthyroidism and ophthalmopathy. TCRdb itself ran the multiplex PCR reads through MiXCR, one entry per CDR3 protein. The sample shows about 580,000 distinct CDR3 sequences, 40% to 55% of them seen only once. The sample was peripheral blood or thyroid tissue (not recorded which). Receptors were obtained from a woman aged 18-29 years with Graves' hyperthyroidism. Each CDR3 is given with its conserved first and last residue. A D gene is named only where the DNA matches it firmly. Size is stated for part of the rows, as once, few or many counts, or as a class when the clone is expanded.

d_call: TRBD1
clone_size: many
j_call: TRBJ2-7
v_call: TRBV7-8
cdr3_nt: TGTGCCAGCAGCGAGCCGGGACAGGGCTACGAGCAGTACTTC
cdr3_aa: CASSEPGQGYEQYF

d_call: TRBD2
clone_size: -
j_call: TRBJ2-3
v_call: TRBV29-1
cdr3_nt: TGCAGCGCCGGGGGGGCCACAGATACGCAGTATTTT
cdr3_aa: CSAGGATDTQYF

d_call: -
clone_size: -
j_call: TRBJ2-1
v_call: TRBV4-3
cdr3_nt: TGCGCCAGCAGCCAAGATTTGGCGGATGAGCAGTTCTTC
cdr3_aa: CASSQDLADEQFF

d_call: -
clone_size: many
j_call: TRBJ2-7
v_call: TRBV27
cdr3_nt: TGTGCCAGTGCAGCGGGTAGCTCCTACGAGCAGTACTTC
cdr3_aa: CASAAGSSYEQYF

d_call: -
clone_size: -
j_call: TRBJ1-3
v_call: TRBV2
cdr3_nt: TGTGCCAGCAGTGACGGTGACAGACAAATGAACACCATATATTTT
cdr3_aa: CASSDGDRQMNTIYF

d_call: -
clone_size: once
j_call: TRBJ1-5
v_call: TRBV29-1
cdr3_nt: TGCAGCGTTGCGCAGGGGCGTATGAATGAGCAGCCCCAGCATTTT
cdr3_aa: CSVAQGRMNEQPQHF

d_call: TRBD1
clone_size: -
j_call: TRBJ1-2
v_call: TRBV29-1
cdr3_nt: TGCAGCGGGGGGACAGGGGTCTATGGCTACACCTTC
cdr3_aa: CSGGTGVYGYTF

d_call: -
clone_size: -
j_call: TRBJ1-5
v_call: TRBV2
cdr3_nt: TGTGCCAGCAATGTACTAGCGGGAGGGAGGAATCAGCCCCAGCATTTT
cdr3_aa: CASNVLAGGRNQPQHF

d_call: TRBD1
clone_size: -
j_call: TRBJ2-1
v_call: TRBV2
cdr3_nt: TGTGCCAGCAGTCCGGACAGGGCGAGGTACAATGAGCAGTTCTTC
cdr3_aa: CASSPDRARYNEQFF

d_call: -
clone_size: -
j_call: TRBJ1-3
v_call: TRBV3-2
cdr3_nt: TGTGCCAGCAGCCGAGAGGGGGCGTTTGGAAACACCATATATTTT
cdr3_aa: CASSREGAFGNTIYF

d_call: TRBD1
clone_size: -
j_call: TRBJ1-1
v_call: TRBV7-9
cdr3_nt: TGTGCCAGCAGCCCGACAGGGAGAAAAACTGAAGCTTTCTTT
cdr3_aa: CASSPTGRKTEAFF

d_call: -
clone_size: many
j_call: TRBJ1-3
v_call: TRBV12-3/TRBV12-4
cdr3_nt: TGTGCCAGCAGTCCGCCGACAGGAATTGGAAACACCATATATTTT
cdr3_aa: CASSPPTGIGNTIYF

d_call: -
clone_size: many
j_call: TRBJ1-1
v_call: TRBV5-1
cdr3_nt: TGCGCCAGCAGCAGGGAATTCAGAAACACTGAAGCTTTCTTT
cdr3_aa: CASSREFRNTEAFF

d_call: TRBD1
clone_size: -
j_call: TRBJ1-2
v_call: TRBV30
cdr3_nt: TGTGCCTGGAGAAAGACAGGGACCTATGGCTACACCTTC
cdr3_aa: CAWRKTGTYGYTF

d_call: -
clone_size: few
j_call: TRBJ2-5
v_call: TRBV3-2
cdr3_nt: TGTGCCAGCAGCCAAGATTTGCGGGAGTTGAAAGAGACCCAGTACTTC
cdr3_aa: CASSQDLRELKETQYF

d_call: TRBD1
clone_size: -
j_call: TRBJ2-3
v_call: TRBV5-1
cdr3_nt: TGCGCCAGCATGCCAGGGGGATTCAAGGCAGATACGCAGTATTTT
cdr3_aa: CASMPGGFKADTQYF

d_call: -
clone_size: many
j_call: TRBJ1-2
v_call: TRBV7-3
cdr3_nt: TGTGCCAGCAGCCCGACAGAAGTAAAGGTTGGCTACACCTTC
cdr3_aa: CASSPTEVKVGYTF